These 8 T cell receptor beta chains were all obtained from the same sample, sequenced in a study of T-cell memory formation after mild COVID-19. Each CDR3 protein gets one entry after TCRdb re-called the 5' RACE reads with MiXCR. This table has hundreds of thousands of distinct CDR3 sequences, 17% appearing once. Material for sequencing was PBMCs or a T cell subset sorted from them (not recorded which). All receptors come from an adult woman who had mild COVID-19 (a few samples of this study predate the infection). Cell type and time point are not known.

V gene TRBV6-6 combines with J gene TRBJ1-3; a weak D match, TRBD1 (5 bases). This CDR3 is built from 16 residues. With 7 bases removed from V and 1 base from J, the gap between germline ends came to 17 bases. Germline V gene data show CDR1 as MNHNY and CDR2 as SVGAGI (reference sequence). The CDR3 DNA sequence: TGTGCCAGCAAACCCGGGGGAGCCCCATCTGGAAACACCATATATTTT. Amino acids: CASKPGGAPSGNTIYF.

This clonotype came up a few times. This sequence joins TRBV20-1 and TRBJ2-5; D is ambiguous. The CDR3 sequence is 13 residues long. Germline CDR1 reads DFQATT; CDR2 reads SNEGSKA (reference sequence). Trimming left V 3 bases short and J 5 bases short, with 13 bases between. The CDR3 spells CSARDPGTETQYF. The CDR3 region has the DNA TGCAGTGCTAGGGACCCGGGTACGGAGACCCAGTACTTC.

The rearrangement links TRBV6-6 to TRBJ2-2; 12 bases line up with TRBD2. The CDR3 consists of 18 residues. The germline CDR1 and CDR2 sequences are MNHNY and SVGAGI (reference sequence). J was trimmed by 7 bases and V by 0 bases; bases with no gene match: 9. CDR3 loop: CASSYSNVASGRDGELFF. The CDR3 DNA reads TGTGCCAGCAGTTACTCGAACGTTGCTAGCGGGAGGGACGGGGAGCTGTTTTTT.

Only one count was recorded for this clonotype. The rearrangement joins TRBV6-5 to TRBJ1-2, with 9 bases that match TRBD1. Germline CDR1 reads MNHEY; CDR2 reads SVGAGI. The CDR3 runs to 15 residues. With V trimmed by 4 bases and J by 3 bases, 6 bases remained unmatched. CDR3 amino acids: CASSSPGQGYYGYTF. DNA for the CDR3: TGTGCCAGCAGTTCCCCGGGACAGGGTTACTATGGCTACACCTTC.

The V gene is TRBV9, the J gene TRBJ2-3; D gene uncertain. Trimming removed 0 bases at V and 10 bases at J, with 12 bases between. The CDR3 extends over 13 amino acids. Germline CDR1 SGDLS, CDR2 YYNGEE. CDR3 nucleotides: TGTGCCAGCAGCGTAGAGGGTGTAGCTCCGCAGTATTTT. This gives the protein CASSVEGVAPQYF.

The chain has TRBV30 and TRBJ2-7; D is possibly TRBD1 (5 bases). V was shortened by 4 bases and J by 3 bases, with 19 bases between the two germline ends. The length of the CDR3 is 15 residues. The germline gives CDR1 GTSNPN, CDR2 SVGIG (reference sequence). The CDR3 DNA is TGTGCCTGGAAAGGGGCACAGAAGTTTATCTACGAGCAGTACTTC. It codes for CAWKGAQKFIYEQYF.

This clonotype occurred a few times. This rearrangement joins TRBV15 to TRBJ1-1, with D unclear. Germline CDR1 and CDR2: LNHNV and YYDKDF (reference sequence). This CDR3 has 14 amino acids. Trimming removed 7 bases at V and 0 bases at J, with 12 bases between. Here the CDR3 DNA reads TGTGCCACCAAACTGGATAGCATGAACACTGAAGCTTTCTTT. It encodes CATKLDSMNTEAFF.

CDR3 loop: CASSSSATSRTETQYF. CDR3 sequence (DNA): TGTGCCAGCAGCTCCTCTGCAACTAGCAGGACAGAGACCCAGTACTTC. The chain employs TRBV7-9 and TRBJ2-5, with a tentative D call TRBD2 (6 bases). The CDR3 covers 16 residues. V lost 4 bases, J lost 4 bases, and 19 bases lay in between. Germline V gives CDR1 SEHNR, CDR2 FQNEAQ (reference sequence).